One sample yielded the 10 T cell receptor beta chains listed below, sequenced in a study of human T cells and chemical hapten exposure. The time point was: healthy volunteer bleed at 2 weeks. The starting material, unfractionated whole blood, was used for total RNA extraction. One entry per CDR3 protein results from TCRdb running MiXCR on the RACE reads. There are 130,000 or so distinct CDR3 sequences in the sample; approximately 9% occur only once, and roughly 1.6% lies in the top ten. Sequenced: whole blood. These receptors all come from a male donor in good health. Some clones in this sample may be carry-over from other donors' samples.

There are many counts of this clonotype. The CDR3 spells CSAGGPQETQHF. The DNA of the CDR3 is TGCAGTGCTGGGGGTCCGCAGGAGACCCAGCATTTT. V and J are TRBV20-1 and TRBJ1-5; maybe TRBD1 (5 bases). This CDR3 is built from 12 residues. The germline V gene has CDR1 DFQATT and CDR2 SNEGSKA (reference sequence). The germline V and J ends were trimmed by 5 bases and 11 bases, with 16 bases remaining between them.

This clonotype was seen a handful of times. The rearrangement joins TRBV27 to TRBJ2-7; no firm D call. Trimming pared 2 bases from V and 0 bases from J, leaving 5 bases between. Germline V gene lookup returns CDR1 MNHEY and CDR2 SMNVEV (reference sequence). This CDR3 comprises 13 residues. Here the CDR3 DNA reads TGTGCCAGCAGTTTAGGCATCTCCTACGAGCAGTACTTC. This codes for CASSLGISYEQYF.

This clonotype occurred a few times. The chain carries TRBV29-1 and TRBJ2-2; TRBD2 matches at 7 bases. In germline, CDR1 is SQVTM, CDR2 ANQGSEA. The length of the CDR3 is 16 residues. The V gene end was trimmed by 2 bases and the J gene end by 3 bases; junction bases not matched to a gene: 9. CDR3 sequence: CSVELDWREYTGELFF. As DNA, the CDR3 is TGCAGCGTTGAACTAGATTGGCGGGAGTACACCGGGGAGCTGTTTTTT.

This clonotype was counted between two and nine times. This chain links TRBV5-1 with TRBJ2-7, with D tentatively TRBD1 (5 bases). Germline V gene data show CDR1 as SGHRS and CDR2 as YFSETQ. V was trimmed by 0 bases and J by 4 bases, leaving 14 bases between them. The CDR3 has 15 amino acids. Here the CDR3 reads CASSLVWGRGYEQYF. In DNA form, the CDR3 reads TGCGCCAGCAGCTTGGTGTGGGGCAGAGGATACGAGCAGTACTTC. Full variable domain (rest looked up from reference TRBV5-1 and TRBJ2-7): KAGVTQTPRYLIKTRGQQVTLSCSPISGHRSVSWYQQTPGQGLQFLFEYFSETQRNKGNFPGRFSGRQFSNSRSEMNVSTLELGDSALYLCASSLVWGRGYEQYFGPGTRLTVT.

This clonotype has at least ten counts. This chain uses TRBV5-1 with TRBJ1-1; no clear D. The CDR3 is 14 residues long. Trimming took off 0 bases at V and 6 bases at J, with 12 bases between the two ends. Germline loops: CDR1 SGHRS, CDR2 YFSETQ. Written as DNA, the CDR3 is TGCGCCAGCAGCTTGGAGCAGTTTGTTTCTGAAGCTTTCTTT. It yields the protein CASSLEQFVSEAFF. The full variable domain, in which reference TRBV5-1 and TRBJ1-1 provide the parts outside the CDR3, is KAGVTQTPRYLIKTRGQQVTLSCSPISGHRSVSWYQQTPGQGLQFLFEYFSETQRNKGNFPGRFSGRQFSNSRSEMNVSTLELGDSALYLCASSLEQFVSEAFFGQGTRLTVV.

The chain uses TRBV6-2 or TRBV6-3 and TRBJ2-1; perhaps TRBD2 as D (6 bases). The CDR3 length is 16 residues. V was pared by 0 bases and J by 7 bases, with 16 bases between. Looked up from germline, CDR1 is MNHEY and CDR2 is SVGEGT. CDR3: CASSYSGAGTGNEQFF. As DNA, the CDR3 is TGTGCCAGCAGTTACTCGGGTGCGGGGACGGGGAATGAGCAGTTCTTC.

This clonotype was counted a few times. The chain's CDR3 is CASRKTGGTEAFF. In DNA, the CDR3 is TGTGCCAGCAGGAAAACAGGGGGCACTGAAGCTTTCTTT. This chain links TRBV12-3 or TRBV12-4 with TRBJ1-1; TRBD1 aligns across 8 bases. The V gene end was trimmed by 6 bases and the J gene end by 4 bases; junction bases not matched to a gene: 4. CDR3 length equals 13 residues.

This clonotype has more than one count but fewer than ten. This chain links TRBV20-1 with TRBJ2-3; TRBD1 might be the D (6 bases). V was trimmed by 0 bases and J by 2 bases, leaving 12 bases between them. This CDR3 has 15 amino acids. Germline V gene lookup returns CDR1 DFQATT and CDR2 SNEGSKA (reference sequence). The CDR3 DNA is TGCAGTGCTAGAGATAGGGGGATAGCCACAGATACGCAGTATTTT. Protein product: CSARDRGIATDTQYF.

This chain connects TRBV27 to TRBJ2-7; 8 bases line up with TRBD1. This CDR3 contains 14 residues. Germline-derived CDR1 and CDR2 are MNHEY and SMNVEV (reference sequence). V was clipped by 8 bases and J by 5 bases; unmatched bases: 11. The CDR3 protein is CASFFDRGEDEQYF. CDR3 nucleotide sequence: TGTGCCAGCTTTTTCGACAGGGGAGAGGACGAGCAGTACTTC.

This clonotype was picked up a small number of times. The CDR3 nucleotides read TGTGCCAGCAGCTCAACGGGGGCGAGGGGGTACGAGCAGTACTTC. This gives the protein CASSSTGARGYEQYF. The V gene is TRBV7-9, the J gene TRBJ2-7; D assignment may be TRBD1 or TRBD2 (6 bases each). CDR3 length: 15 residues. Trimming pared 4 bases from V and 4 bases from J, leaving 17 bases between. Germline CDR1 is SEHNR and CDR2 is FQNEAQ (reference sequence).